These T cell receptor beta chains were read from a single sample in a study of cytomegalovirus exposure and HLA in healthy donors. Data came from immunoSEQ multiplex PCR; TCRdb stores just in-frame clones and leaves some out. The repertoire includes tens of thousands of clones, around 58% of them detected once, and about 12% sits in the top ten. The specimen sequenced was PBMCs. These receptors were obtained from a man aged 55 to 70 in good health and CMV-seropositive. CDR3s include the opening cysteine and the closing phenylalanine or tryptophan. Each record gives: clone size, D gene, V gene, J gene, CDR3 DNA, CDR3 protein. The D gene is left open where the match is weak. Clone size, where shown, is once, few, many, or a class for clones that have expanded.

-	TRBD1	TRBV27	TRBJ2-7	TGTGCCAGCGCAACGAACAGGGGTTCCTTCTCCTACGAGCAGTACTTC	CASATNRGSFSYEQYF
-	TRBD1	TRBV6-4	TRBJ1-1	TGTGCCACCGACGACAGGGTGGCTGACACTGAAGCTTTCTTT	CATDDRVADTEAFF
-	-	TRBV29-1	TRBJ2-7	TGCAGCGCAGAGGCAGAATCCTACGAGCAGTACTTC	CSAEAESYEQYF
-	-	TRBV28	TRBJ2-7	TGTGCCAGCAGTACCTGGGGCAGAATCGAGCAGTACTTC	CASSTWGRIEQYF
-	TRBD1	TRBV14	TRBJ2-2	TGTGCCAGCAGCCAAGATTACAGGGGGTCGTCCGGGGAGCTGTTTTTT	CASSQDYRGSSGELFF
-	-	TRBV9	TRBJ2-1	TGTGCCAGCAGCTCTCTGAGGGGGAGCGCCTACAATGAGCAGTTCTTC	CASSSLRGSAYNEQFF
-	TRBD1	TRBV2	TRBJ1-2	TGTGCCAGCAGACAGGGGGCCTCTGGTCGTGGCTACACCTTC	CASRQGASGRGYTF
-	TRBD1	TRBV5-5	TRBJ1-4	TGTGCCAGCAGCGCAGACAGGGGGCGTAATGAAAAACTGTTTTTT	CASSADRGRNEKLFF
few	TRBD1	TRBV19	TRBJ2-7	TGTGCCAGTAGTCTCGGGCAGGGGGTTCGCGAGCAGTACTTC	CASSLGQGVREQYF
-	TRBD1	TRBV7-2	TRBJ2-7	TGTGCCAGCAGCTTAGCCCAACAGGGGTGGTCAACAAACTACGAGCAGTACTTC	CASSLAQQGWSTNYEQYF
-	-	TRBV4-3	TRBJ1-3	TGCGCCAGCAGCCAATTCATCTCAGGGGACGGAAACACCATATATTTT	CASSQFISGDGNTIYF
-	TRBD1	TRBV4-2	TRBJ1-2	TGTGCCAGCAGCCAAGGGGACAGGTCGGACTATGGCTACACCTTC	CASSQGDRSDYGYTF
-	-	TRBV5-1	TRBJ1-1	TGCGCCAGCAGCCAGGGCTCGTTGGGGGCGAACACTGAAGCTTTCTTT	CASSQGSLGANTEAFF
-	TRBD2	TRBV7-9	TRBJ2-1	TGTGCCAGCAGCTTAAATCCGGGACTAGCGGGAGCTGAGCAGTTCTTC	CASSLNPGLAGAEQFF
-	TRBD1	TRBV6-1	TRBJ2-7	TGTGCCAGCAGTGAAGCGGACAGGGGCTACGAGCAGTACTTC	CASSEADRGYEQYF
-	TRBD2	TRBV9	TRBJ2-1	TGTGCCAGCAGCATACTCACTAGCGGCCCCCGGGATGAGCAGTTCTTC	CASSILTSGPRDEQFF
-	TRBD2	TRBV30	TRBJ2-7	TGTGCCTGGAGTGAAACTAGCGGGACGGGCTCCTACGAGCAGTACTTC	CAWSETSGTGSYEQYF
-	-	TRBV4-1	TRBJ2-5	TGCGCCAGCAGCCCAGGGGTTGGGCAAGAGACCCAGTACTTC	CASSPGVGQETQYF
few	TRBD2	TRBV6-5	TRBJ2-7	TGTGCCAGCAGTTACGGGGGGGTCCACGAGCAGTACTTC	CASSYGGVHEQYF
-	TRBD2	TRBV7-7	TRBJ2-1	TGTGCTAGCAGCCCCCTGACTAGCGGGTACAATGAGCAGTTCTTC	CASSPLTSGYNEQFF
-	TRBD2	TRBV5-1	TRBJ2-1	TGCGCCAGCAGCCCCGGGGGGTTTGCAGGCTCCTACAATGAGCAGTTCTTC	CASSPGGFAGSYNEQFF
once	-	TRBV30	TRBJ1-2	TGTGCCTGTTTGTCCGACAGACCTTATGGCTACACCTTC	CACLSDRPYGYTF
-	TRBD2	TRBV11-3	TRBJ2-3	TGTGCCAGCAGGGGAGCTAGCGGGCACACAGATACGCAGTATTTT	CASRGASGHTDTQYF
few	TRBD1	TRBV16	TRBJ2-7	TGTGCCAGCAGCCAGGGACAGGGCTACGAGCAGTACTTC	CASSQGQGYEQYF
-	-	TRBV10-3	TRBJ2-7	TGTGCCATCAGTGAGTCCAGGGACTCCTACGAGCAGTACTTC	CAISESRDSYEQYF
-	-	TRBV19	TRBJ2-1	TGTGCCAGTAGTCTACCTACCTTATACAATGAGCAGTTCTTC	CASSLPTLYNEQFF
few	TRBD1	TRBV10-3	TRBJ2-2	TGTGCCATCAGCGTTGACAACAGGGGACAATTTAACACCGGGGAGCTGTTTTTT	CAISVDNRGQFNTGELFF
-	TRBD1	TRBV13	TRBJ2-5	TGTGCCAGCAGCTTGGGACAGGGGCTTGAAGAGACCCAGTACTTC	CASSLGQGLEETQYF
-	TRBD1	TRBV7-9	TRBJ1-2	TGTGCCAGCAGCTCTAAGGAGGGGGCAGGGGGGAACTATGGCTACACCTTC	CASSSKEGAGGNYGYTF
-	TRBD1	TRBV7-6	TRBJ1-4	TGTGCCAGCAGCCCACGGACAGGAACTAATGAAAAACTGTTTTTT	CASSPRTGTNEKLFF
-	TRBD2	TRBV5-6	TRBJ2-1	TGTGCCAGCGGATCGGGACTAGCGGGAATGTTCTTC	CASGSGLAGMFF
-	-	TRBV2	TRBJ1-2	TGTGCCAGCATGAATCTGCCCAGGGGATCCTCGGGCTACACCTTC	CASMNLPRGSSGYTF
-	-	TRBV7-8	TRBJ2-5	TGTGCCAGCAGCCCCTCCCACTCAGGCTTGGAGACCCAGTACTTC	CASSPSHSGLETQYF
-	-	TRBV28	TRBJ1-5	TGTGCCAGCCGTCTCGACAGGTATAGCAATCAGCCCCAGCATTTT	CASRLDRYSNQPQHF
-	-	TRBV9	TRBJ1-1	TGTGCCAGCAGCCCTCGGGGACAAGGTTTTACCAAGAACACTGAAGCTTTCTTT	CASSPRGQGFTKNTEAFF
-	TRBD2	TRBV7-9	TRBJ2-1	TGTGCCAGCAGCTTAGGGACTAGCGGGTACAATGAGCAGTTCTTC	CASSLGTSGYNEQFF
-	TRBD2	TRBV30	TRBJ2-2	TGTGCCTGGAGTCATAGCGGGAGAAGCACCGGGGAGCTGTTTTTT	CAWSHSGRSTGELFF
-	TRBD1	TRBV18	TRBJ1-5	TGTGCCAGCTCATCGACAGGGTTTCAGCCCCAGCATTTT	CASSSTGFQPQHF
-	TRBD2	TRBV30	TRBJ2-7	TGTGCCTGGAGCGCTGGGGGAGGGGCCTACGAGCAGTACTTC	CAWSAGGGAYEQYF
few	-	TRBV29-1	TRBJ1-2	TGCAGCTCGGTGGACGGGGAAGGCTACACCTTC	CSSVDGEGYTF
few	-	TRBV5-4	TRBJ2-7	TGTGCCAGCAGCTTGGACCTTAGCGGCCTCTCCTACGAGCAGTACTTC	CASSLDLSGLSYEQYF
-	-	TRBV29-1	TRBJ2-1	TGCAGCGTTGAAGATCTTTTCGGGAGCGACCCGAAATACTCCTACAATGAGCAGTTCTTC	CSVEDLFGSDPKYSYNEQFF
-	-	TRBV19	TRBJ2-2	TGTGCCAGTAGTACCCCAGGAGGCGGACAGACCGGGGAGCTGTTTTTT	CASSTPGGGQTGELFF
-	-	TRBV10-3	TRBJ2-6	TGTGCCATCATGACAGCCGGATCTGGGGCCAACGTCCTGACTTTC	CAIMTAGSGANVLTF
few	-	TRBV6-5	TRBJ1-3	TGTGCCACCCATGTGGGAAACACCATATATTTT	CATHVGNTIYF
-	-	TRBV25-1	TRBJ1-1	TGTGCCAGCAGTTCCAGGGGGAACACTGAAGCTTTCTTT	CASSSRGNTEAFF
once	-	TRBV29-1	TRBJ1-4	TGCAGCGTTCAAGGGATGGAGGAGGCAACTAATGAAAAACTGTTTTTT	CSVQGMEEATNEKLFF
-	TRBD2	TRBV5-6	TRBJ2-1	TGTGCCAGCAGCTTTTGGGGAGGGTCCTACAATGAGCAGTTCTTC	CASSFWGGSYNEQFF
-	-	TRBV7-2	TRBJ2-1	TGTGCCAGCAGCTTCGTCGGCGGAGGGTTGGAGCAGTTCTTC	CASSFVGGGLEQFF
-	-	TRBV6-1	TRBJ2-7	TGTGCCAGCAGAGGCAGGGGCTCCTACGAGCAGTACTTC	CASRGRGSYEQYF
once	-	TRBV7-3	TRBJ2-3	TGTGCCAGCAGCTTAAAGCAGGGGACAGATACGCAGTATTTT	CASSLKQGTDTQYF
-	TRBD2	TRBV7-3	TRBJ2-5	TGTGCCAGCAGCCCCGGGACTAGCGTGAAGACCCAGTACTTC	CASSPGTSVKTQYF
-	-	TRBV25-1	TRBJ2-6	TGTGCCAGCGGACAGTCTGGGGCCAACGTCCTGACTTTC	CASGQSGANVLTF
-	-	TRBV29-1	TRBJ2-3	TGCAGCGCCCTAGAGCAGGGGACACGAGCAGATACGCAGTATTTT	CSALEQGTRADTQYF
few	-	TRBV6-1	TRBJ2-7	TGTGCCAGCAACCCCCGGCCCGACTACGAGCAGTACTTC	CASNPRPDYEQYF
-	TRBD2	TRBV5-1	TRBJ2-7	TGCGCCAGCAGCTTGGCGGGAGGGTCCTACGAGCAGTACTTC	CASSLAGGSYEQYF
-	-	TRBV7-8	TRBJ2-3	TGTGCCAGCAGCGCCCGGACTCTTTCCACAGATACGCAGTATTTT	CASSARTLSTDTQYF
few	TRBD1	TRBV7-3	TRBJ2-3	TGTGCCAGCAGCCGCAGGGGGCTTAGCACAGATACGCAGTATTTT	CASSRRGLSTDTQYF
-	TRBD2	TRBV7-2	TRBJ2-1	TGTGCCAGCAGCTTAGACCCTAGCGGGCCCCCCTTTGGGGAGCAGTTCTTC	CASSLDPSGPPFGEQFF
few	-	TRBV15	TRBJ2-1	TGTGCCACCAGCCCGATTGGAGCGAGCTCCTACAATGAGCAGTTCTTC	CATSPIGASSYNEQFF